The TCR beta chain under discussion was sequenced for a study of T-cell reconstitution after alpha-beta-depleted transplantation in children. Unique molecular identifiers featured in how the TCRbeta library was prepared. TCRdb ran MiXCR on the PCR reads and lists one entry per CDR3 protein. The table has 360,000 or so distinct CDR3 sequences, roughly 20% seen once; the top ten hold 3.8%. Germline V lookup: CDR1 MGHRA, CDR2 YSYEKL. Trimming at V came to 4 bases and at J to 8 bases, leaving 11 bases not matched to a gene. This CDR3 contains 17 residues. The receptor was isolated from a human donor who donated a stem cell graft to a child with acute myeloid leukemia. The specimen was PBMCs from the stem cell graft donor, collected from the stem cell graft. The chain couples TRBV4-1 to TRBJ2-1; 13 positions agree with TRBD2. The CDR3 bases are TGCGCCAGCAGCCTTGGTGGGACTAGCGGGGTGGGGGATGAGCAGTTCTTC. It encodes CASSLGGTSGVGDEQFF.